The rows below give T cell receptor beta chains drawn from one sample of a study of blood T cell repertoires in COVID-19. Profiling relied on immunoSEQ multiplex PCR, and the TCRdb table lists in-frame clones only, not all of them. The sample contains under 300,000 clones, more than 80% of which appear only once. The sample was peripheral blood. These receptors came from a woman in her thirties or forties with acute or convalescent COVID-19. The conserved cysteine and the conserved F or W are not part of the CDR3 here. D genes are given only for firm matches.

d_call v_call cdr3_aa
TRBD1 TRBV25-1 ASSDERDRGNYGYT
TRBD1 TRBV11-3 ASSLAGWDRSTDTQY
TRBD1 TRBV15 ATSNRPGQGRGNEQF
. TRBV3-1/TRBV3-2 ASSQLQGIGYT
. TRBV4-2 ASSQVGDGNTIY
. TRBV3-1/TRBV3-2 ASSQAGGAYGYT
TRBD1 TRBV6-5 ASRRSGQEGGYT
. TRBV5-1 ASSLVVETEAF
TRBD2 TRBV27 ASSFRQLAGGHPLGTGELF
TRBD1 TRBV5-1 ASSSRQGASTEAF
. TRBV5-1 ASRTNRNPEAF
TRBD1 TRBV24-1 ATSDGGQGVKNTEAF
. TRBV2 ASTGVREFETQY
. TRBV30 AWVPGQKLNYGYT
TRBD2 TRBV7-2 ASSSGLAIGELF
TRBD2 TRBV19 ASSIEGPREEDQY
TRBD1 TRBV6-6 ASSRLSRGPRIHTEAF
. TRBV30 AWSVRSEAF
. TRBV4-1 ASSQVRVGGYT
TRBD1 TRBV5-4 ASSLYRGLGDTQY
TRBD1 TRBV4-1 ASSQEGYRGTEAF
TRBD2 TRBV10-1 AIREGTSGTSTDTQY
TRBD1 TRBV2 ASTLQGSNEKLF
. TRBV27 ASSSVPGSNQPQH
TRBD2 TRBV9 ASSGILPSGDHSYNEQF
. TRBV7-3 ASSLSSSPNTGELF
. TRBV27 ASSPLDLAKNIQY
TRBD1 TRBV19 ASTNRGHYTGELF
TRBD1 TRBV27 ASSPRLRGQNTEAF
. TRBV6-5 ASVYPGNSPLH
. TRBV2 ASSDRTAKFNYGYT
. TRBV29-1 SVDLSDASYGYT
TRBD1 TRBV3-1/TRBV3-2 ASSPGQTNTEAF
TRBD2 TRBV18 ASSPPTSGTDTQY
. TRBV5-1 ASSFDSDNSPLH
TRBD2 TRBV11-3 ASSLDGGDADTQY
TRBD1 TRBV19 ASSDRGPSNQPQH
TRBD1 TRBV6-5 ASSPWDRGQPQH
TRBD2 TRBV4-1 ASSQPTSGGAKDTQY
TRBD1 TRBV24-1 ATSDVQGAPGANVLT
. TRBV7-2 ASSLGAGSGNTIY
. TRBV9 ASSAEAATELNSPLH
. TRBV3-1/TRBV3-2 ASSQAAVVRGDIETQY
TRBD1 TRBV19 ASSTQTGGYGYT
. TRBV27 ASTEKCAGTSCYGYT
. TRBV21-1 ASSKENKTTNYGYT
TRBD1 TRBV28 ASSPPDRGNSPLH
. TRBV6-1 ASSEEARGNEQF
. TRBV5-4 ASSLAANEQF
. TRBV7-8 ASSLSQITEAF
. TRBV29-1 SVTRWDGYT
. TRBV10-3 AISWGQESGYT
TRBD1 TRBV9 ASSAQGATGNTIY
TRBD2 TRBV11-3 ASSSQRGASEQF
. TRBV19 ASSSWEYTEAF